This TCR beta chain was sequenced for a study of T cell repertoires in cytomegalovirus infection. MiXCR, run by TCRdb on the reads, gives a single entry per CDR3 protein. Of hundreds of thousands of distinct CDR3 sequences in the sample, approximately 33% were seen once. As for this clonotype: Its cognate antigen is unknown.

This specimen was cultured PBMCs, taken from culture after CMV antigen stimulation. The source of this sequence is a human donor in good health (CMV status not recorded). Some clones in this sample may be carry-over from other donors' samples.

The CDR3 reads CAISPHSGTSYETQYF. For the CDR3, the DNA is TGTGCCATCAGTCCTCACTCCGGGACTAGCTATGAGACCCAGTACTTC. The chain couples TRBV10-3 to TRBJ2-5; 9 bases fit TRBD2. CDR1 is ENHRY, CDR2 SYGVKD, per germline. There are 16 residues in the CDR3. V dropped 5 bases and J dropped 5; count of bases not matched to a gene: 12.